The 14 T cell receptor beta chains below come from one sample, sequenced in a study of cytotoxic CD8 clonotypes in ibrutinib-treated CLL. Here immunoSEQ multiplex PCR was the method, and the copy in TCRdb shows in-frame clones only, minus some. Among approximately 140,000 clones, approximately 90% were seen once, and the ten largest hold under 14%. Specimen: PBMCs, collected after 12 months of ibrutinib treatment. These TCRs come from a human donor with chronic lymphocytic leukemia.

The rearrangement joins TRBV4-3 to TRBJ2-1; 8 bases match TRBD1. Germline assignment: CDR1 LGHNA and CDR2 YSLEER. The CDR3 totals 17 residues. With V trimmed by 0 bases and J by 4 bases, 8 bases remained unmatched. The CDR3: CASSQEVLDRVYNEQFF. The CDR3 nucleotides are TGCGCCAGCAGCCAAGAGGTTCTGGACAGGGTTTACAATGAGCAGTTCTTC.

The chain couples TRBV28 to TRBJ1-4, with D uncertain. Germline values: CDR1 MDHEN, CDR2 SYDVKM. Trimming removed 6 bases at V and 0 bases at J, with 11 bases between. The CDR3 totals 15 residues. In DNA form, the CDR3 reads TGTGCCAGCAGACCCGGGTCTGCAACTAATGAAAAACTGTTTTTT. This sequence encodes CASRPGSATNEKLFF.

J is TRBJ1-4 and V is TRBV6-1, with 11 nucleotides matching TRBD1. The V gene end was trimmed by 4 bases and the J gene end by 3 bases; junction bases not matched to a gene: 4. Germline CDR1 MNHNS, CDR2 SASEGT. This CDR3 is 16 amino acids long. CDR3 in amino acids: CASSADRGLANEKLFF. Here the CDR3 DNA reads TGTGCCAGCAGTGCGGACAGGGGGCTTGCTAATGAAAAACTGTTTTTT.

The chain employs TRBV9 and TRBJ1-2; D may be TRBD1 (6 bases). Trimming took 2 bases from V and 0 from J, leaving 11 bases between them. This CDR3 has 15 amino acids. The germline gives CDR1 SGDLS, CDR2 YYNGEE. The CDR3 spells CASSVRDITNYGYTF. Here the CDR3 DNA reads TGTGCCAGCAGCGTTCGGGACATAACTAACTATGGCTACACCTTC.

This clone was detected only once. V and J are TRBV7-3 and TRBJ2-5; a weak D match, TRBD2 (6 bases). Germline CDR1 is SGHTA and CDR2 is FQGTGA. The CDR3 length is 15 residues. The V and J ends lost 4 bases and 5 bases respectively, with 17 bases between them. CDR3 protein: CASSSTGLAAETQYF. CDR3 sequence (DNA): TGTGCCAGCAGCTCGACCGGGTTAGCGGCGGAGACCCAGTACTTC. The full variable domain, rest sourced from reference TRBV7-3 and TRBJ2-5, is GAGVSQTPSNKVTEKGKYVELRCDPISGHTALYWYRQSLGQGPEFLIYFQGTGAADDSGLPNDRFFAVRPEGSVSTLKIQRTERGDSAVYLCASSSTGLAAETQYFGPGTRLLVL.

This clone came up once. CDR3 sequence: CASSPVTQTDGYTF. DNA for the CDR3: TGTGCCAGCAGCCCCGTGACACAAACCGATGGCTACACCTTC. The chain employs TRBV6-5 and TRBJ1-2; D is unresolved. The germline V gene encodes CDR1 MNHEY and CDR2 SVGAGI. The CDR3 is 14 residues long. V was trimmed by 6 bases and J by 6 bases, leaving 17 bases between them.

The rearrangement uses TRBV5-1 and TRBJ1-4; D is possibly TRBD1 (6 bases). Trimming took 3 bases from V and 5 from J, leaving 11 bases between them. CDR3 length: 14 residues. Germline V gene lookup returns CDR1 SGHRS and CDR2 YFSETQ. The DNA for the CDR3 is TGCGCCAGCAGCTCCGACAGGAGAAATGAAAAACTGTTTTTT. This encodes CASSSDRRNEKLFF. The variable domain in full, with the rest retrieved from reference TRBV5-1 and TRBJ1-4, is KAGVTQTPRYLIKTRGQQVTLSCSPISGHRSVSWYQQTPGQGLQFLFEYFSETQRNKGNFPGRFSGRQFSNSRSEMNVSTLELGDSALYLCASSSDRRNEKLFFGSGTQLSVL.

The CDR3, as DNA: TGTGCCTGGAGTAGAGCGGGAGTAGTCCCAGATACGCAGTATTTT. Its protein product is CAWSRAGVVPDTQYF. The chain links TRBV30 to TRBJ2-3; 8 bases line up with TRBD2. This CDR3 spans 15 amino acids. The ends lost 2 bases at V and 4 bases at J; junction bases unmatched: 8. Germline V gives CDR1 GTSNPN, CDR2 SVGIG (reference sequence).

The chain carries TRBV13 and TRBJ2-3, with no clear D. Looked up from germline, CDR1 is PRHDT and CDR2 is FYEKMQ (reference sequence). V was cut by 0 bases and J by 5 bases, with 12 bases left in between. There are 15 residues in the CDR3. DNA for the CDR3: TGTGCCAGCAGCTTAGGGACTCTCACCCTAGATACGCAGTATTTT. Translating it yields CASSLGTLTLDTQYF.

The V gene is TRBV19, the J gene TRBJ1-1; the match to TRBD1 covers 7 bases. Germline-derived CDR1 and CDR2 are LNHDA and SQIVND (reference sequence). CDR3 length: 14 residues. The V gene end was trimmed by 7 bases and the J gene end by 7 bases; junction bases not matched to a gene: 12. The CDR3 coding sequence is TGTGCCAGTACTCGAACAGGGGTCGACGGTGAAGCTTTCTTT. Amino acids: CASTRTGVDGEAFF.

This chain joins TRBV28 and TRBJ1-2; D is unresolved. CDR3 size: 12 residues. Germline CDR1 and CDR2: MDHEN and SYDVKM. Between the trimmed V and J ends, which lost 9 bases and 8 bases, there was a span of 16 bases. The CDR3 nucleotides read TGTGCCAGTAACCGAGGGATGGGAGGCTACACCTTC. Its protein product is CASNRGMGGYTF.

The gene calls are TRBV7-6 and TRBJ1-4, with TRBD1 identical over 12 bases. In germline, CDR1 is SGHVS, CDR2 FNYEAQ. The CDR3 sequence is 17 residues long. The trim removed 5 bases at V and 2 bases at J, leaving 6 bases unmatched. The CDR3 protein is CASSRGQGASTNEKLFF. The CDR3 DNA reads as TGTGCCAGCAGCCGGGGACAGGGGGCCTCGACTAATGAAAAACTGTTTTTT.

As DNA, the CDR3 is TGCAGCGTTGAAGCGGACAGGGGGCTGGGGGAGCAGTACTTC. Translating gives CSVEADRGLGEQYF. V and J are TRBV29-1 and TRBJ2-7, with 11 bases identical to TRBD1. V shed 1 base and J 7 bases; nucleotides not matched to a gene: 6. Germline CDR1 is SQVTM and CDR2 is ANQGSEA. The CDR3 covers 14 residues.

The chain links TRBV11-2 to TRBJ2-3, with 11 bases that match TRBD2. Germline trimming cut 6 bases from V and 9 bases from J; bases unmatched to any gene: 11. The CDR3 length is 15 residues. Per germline, CDR1 SGHAT and CDR2 FQNNGV. The CDR3 region is CASSGSGTSGATQYF. The CDR3 region has the DNA TGTGCCAGCAGTGGCTCAGGGACTAGCGGAGCCACGCAGTATTTT.